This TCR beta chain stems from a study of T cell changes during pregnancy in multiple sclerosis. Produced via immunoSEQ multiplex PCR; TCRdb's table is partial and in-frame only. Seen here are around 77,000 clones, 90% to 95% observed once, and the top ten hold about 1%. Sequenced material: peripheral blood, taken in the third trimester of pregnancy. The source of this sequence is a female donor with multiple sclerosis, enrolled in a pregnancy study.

In DNA, the CDR3 is TGCGCCAGCAGCCAAGATCTAACAGGGGACCACGAGCAGTACTTC. Translation gives CASSQDLTGDHEQYF. The rearrangement joins TRBV4-3 to TRBJ2-7; TRBD1 matches 7 bases. Unmatched junction bases numbered 7, after V lost 0 bases and J lost 5 bases. Germline V lookup: CDR1 LGHNA, CDR2 YSLEER. CDR3 length equals 15 residues.